The T cell receptor (beta chain) described here comes from a study of response to subunit inactivated influenza vaccine. The study, taken as a whole, reports: The authors proposed limited new T cell recruitment per seasonal influenza vaccination.

A remark on this clonotype: As yet, its antigen is unknown.

TCRdb passed the RT-PCR reads through MiXCR, listing each CDR3 protein once. The table shows around 850,000 distinct CDR3 sequences, with roughly 20% occurring only once. The CDR3 consists of 14 residues. Germline loops: CDR1 SGHRS, CDR2 YFSETQ. J was trimmed by 5 bases and V by 6 bases; bases with no gene match: 10. The clonotype was recovered from a man in his fifties who received an inactivated influenza vaccine. This chain connects TRBV5-1 to TRBJ2-5, with 7 bases lining up with TRBD1. Sequenced here: PBMCs from blood, sampled 5 days after vaccination. CDR3 sequence (DNA): TGCGCCAGCAACAACAGGGGAGCAAGGGAGACCCAGTACTTC. Protein sequence: CASNNRGARETQYF.